This passage covers 10 T cell receptor beta chains from one sample sequenced in a study of T cells after yellow fever vaccination. One entry per CDR3 protein, called by TCRdb with MiXCR from the 5' RACE reads. The table has some 670,000 distinct CDR3 sequences, 12% seen once; the top ten hold 15%. The input for sequencing was PBMCs, taken on the day of the yellow fever booster vaccination. The receptor set was obtained from a man aged 30 to 45 who received the YFV17D yellow fever vaccine.

The genes are TRBV15 and TRBJ2-7; 7 bases are a match to TRBD2. The germline V gene has CDR1 LNHNV and CDR2 YYDKDF (reference sequence). The trim removed 0 bases at V and 3 bases at J, leaving 5 bases unmatched. The CDR3 consists of 15 residues. Written as DNA, the CDR3 is TGTGCCACCAGCAGAGATCTCGGGACTAACTACGAGCAGTACTTC. Amino acids: CATSRDLGTNYEQYF.

This clonotype has at least ten counts. The chain links TRBV7-2 to TRBJ2-5; TRBD1 matches 10 bases. The germline CDR1 and CDR2 sequences are SGHTA and FQGNSA. The trim removed 5 bases at V and 4 bases at J, leaving 10 bases unmatched. The length of the CDR3 is 16 residues. The CDR3 here is CASSPSRDRGRETQYF. The CDR3 nucleotides are TGTGCCAGCAGCCCTAGCCGGGACAGGGGTCGAGAGACCCAGTACTTC.

Only a few counts were recorded for this clonotype. This sequence joins TRBV6-2 or TRBV6-3 and TRBJ2-7, with D unresolved. CDR1 is MNHEY and CDR2 is SVGEGT in the germline V gene. This CDR3 contains 11 residues. Trimming took 6 bases from V and 2 from J, leaving 5 bases between them. The CDR3 coding sequence is TGTGCCAGCAGATACACCTACGAGCAGTACTTC. Protein product: CASRYTYEQYF.

This rearrangement joins TRBV10-2 to TRBJ2-7; D not certain. This CDR3 comprises 15 residues. V lost 1 base and J 2 bases, leaving 12 bases between the germline ends. CDR1 is WSHSY, CDR2 SAAADI, per germline. The CDR3 is CASSEFPGVTYEQYF. Written as DNA, the CDR3 is TGCGCCAGCAGTGAGTTCCCCGGAGTGACCTACGAGCAGTACTTC.

This clonotype was seen only a few times. The chain carries TRBV4-3 and TRBJ2-1, with 10 nucleotides matching TRBD2. The ends lost 1 base at V and 8 bases at J; junction bases unmatched: 5. The CDR3 has 15 residues. Looked up from germline, CDR1 is LGHNA and CDR2 is YSLEER. CDR3 amino acids: CASSQVSSGRDEQFF. As DNA, the CDR3 is TGCGCCAGCAGCCAAGTTTCTAGCGGGAGAGATGAGCAGTTCTTC.

This clonotype was seen only a few times. This sequence joins TRBV7-2 and TRBJ1-4; possible D gene TRBD1, 5 bases. The CDR3 has 17 amino acids. V dropped 5 bases and J dropped 8 bases, with 24 bases sitting between them. From germline, CDR1 is SGHTA and CDR2 FQGNSA. The chain's CDR3 is CASSLTGTAAYLEKLFF. The CDR3 DNA sequence: TGTGCCAGCAGCCTTACTGGGACGGCCGCCTATCTCGAAAAACTGTTTTTT.

This clonotype was seen repeatedly, ten times or more. CDR3: CSVTRDREEAFF. The CDR3 nucleotides are TGCAGCGTTACCCGGGACAGGGAAGAAGCTTTCTTT. The chain joins TRBV29-1 to TRBJ1-1; 9 nucleotides line up with TRBD1. The V and J ends lost 5 bases and 8 bases, in that order; junction bases with no gene match: 6. Germline CDR1 and CDR2: SQVTM and ANQGSEA. The CDR3 length is 12 residues.

The rearrangement links TRBV10-3 to TRBJ2-7, with D possibly being TRBD2 (6 bases). Per the germline V gene, CDR1 is ENHRY and CDR2 is SYGVKD. The CDR3 runs to 14 residues. V was cut by 3 bases and J by 3 bases, with 12 bases left in between. The CDR3 nucleotides are TGTGCCATCAGTGATTCTCGGGGGAACTACGAGCAGTACTTC. Translation gives CAISDSRGNYEQYF.

This clonotype was observed a single time. The chain links TRBV27 to TRBJ1-5; D not resolved. The CDR3 loop spans 16 amino acids. CDR1 is MNHEY, CDR2 SMNVEV, per germline (reference sequence). V lost 4 bases and J 0 bases, leaving 13 bases between the germline ends. The CDR3 nucleotides read TGTGCCAGCAGTTCGCAACCGGCCTCTAGCAATCAGCCCCAGCATTTT. It yields the protein CASSSQPASSNQPQHF.

The rearrangement links TRBV20-1 to TRBJ2-1, with 7 bases lining up with TRBD2. The ends lost 6 bases at V and 0 bases at J; junction bases unmatched: 11. Germline V lookup: CDR1 DFQATT, CDR2 SNEGSKA (reference sequence). The CDR3 sequence is 16 residues long. The CDR3 reads CSAPLSGPSSYNEQFF. The CDR3 DNA is TGCAGTGCCCCCCTTAGCGGGCCAAGCTCCTACAATGAGCAGTTCTTC.